This TCR beta chain was identified during a study of immune cell composition in non-small cell lung cancer. Some clones are missing from TCRdb's copy, which holds only in-frame ones; the method was immunoSEQ multiplex PCR. This sample has several thousand clones, with over 65% found just once. Germline CDR1 SGHRS, CDR2 YFSETQ. This CDR3 has 17 residues. V lost 4 bases, J lost 7 bases, and 16 bases stayed unmatched. V and J are TRBV5-1 and TRBJ1-4, with 7 bases identical to TRBD1. The origin of this receptor is a human donor with non-small cell lung cancer. The sequencing input was lung tumor tissue. DNA for the CDR3: TGCGCCAGCAGCCCTACAGGGGAGGCCAAAAGCGGTGAAAAACTGTTTTTT. Its translation: CASSPTGEAKSGEKLFF.